The entry below describes one T cell receptor (beta chain). The antigen is unknown. This specimen belongs to a study of T-cell memory formation after mild COVID-19. Study information: TCR clusters mostly belonged to single donors. Study-level results: Several responding clones turned up in pre-infection memory, indicating that cross-reactive memory may have taken part. Contracting CD4+ clones lay largely in CM and EM, with CD8+ ones residing in EMRA.

TCR alpha and TCR beta cDNA libraries carrying sample barcodes and UMIs came from 5'RACE with constant-segment primers. TCRdb analysed the 5' RACE reads with MiXCR anew, one entry per CDR3 protein. This table holds 540,000 or so distinct CDR3 sequences, roughly 22% found once. This clonotype was obtained from an adult woman who had mild COVID-19 (a few samples of this study predate the infection). Cell type and time point are not known. The sequencing input was PBMCs or a T cell subset sorted from them (not recorded which).

CDR3 coding DNA: TGCAGCGTTTTGGTTTGGGGTTCCCTTCCCTACGAGCAGTACTTC. Encoded protein: CSVLVWGSLPYEQYF. The chain has TRBV29-1 and TRBJ2-7; the D is unclear. The CDR3 contains 15 residues. CDR1 is SQVTM, CDR2 ANQGSEA, per germline. The V end was cut by 5 bases, the J end by 2 bases, with 19 bases between.